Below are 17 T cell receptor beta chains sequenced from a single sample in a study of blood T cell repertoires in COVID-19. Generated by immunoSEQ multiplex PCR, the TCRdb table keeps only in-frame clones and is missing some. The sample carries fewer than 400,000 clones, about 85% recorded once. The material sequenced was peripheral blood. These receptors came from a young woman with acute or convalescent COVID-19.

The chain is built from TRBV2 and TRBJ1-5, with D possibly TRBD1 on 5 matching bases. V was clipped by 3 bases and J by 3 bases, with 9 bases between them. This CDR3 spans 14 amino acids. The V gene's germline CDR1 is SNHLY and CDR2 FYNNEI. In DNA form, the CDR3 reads TGTGCCAGCAGTGAGGGGGAGGTCAATCAGCCCCAGCATTTT. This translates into CASSEGEVNQPQHF.

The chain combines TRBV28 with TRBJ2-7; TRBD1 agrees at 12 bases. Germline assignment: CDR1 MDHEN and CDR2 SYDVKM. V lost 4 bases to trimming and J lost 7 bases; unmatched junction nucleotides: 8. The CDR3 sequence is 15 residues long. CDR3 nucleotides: TGTGCCAGCAGTTCACCGGGACAGGGGGCTGGGGAGCAGTACTTC. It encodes CASSSPGQGAGEQYF. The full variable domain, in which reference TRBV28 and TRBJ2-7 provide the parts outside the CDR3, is DVKVTQSSRYLVKRTGEKVFLECVQDMDHENMFWYRQDPGLGLRLIYFSYDVKMKEKGDIPEGYSVSREKKERFSLILESASTNQTSMYLCASSSPGQGAGEQYFGPGTRLTVT.

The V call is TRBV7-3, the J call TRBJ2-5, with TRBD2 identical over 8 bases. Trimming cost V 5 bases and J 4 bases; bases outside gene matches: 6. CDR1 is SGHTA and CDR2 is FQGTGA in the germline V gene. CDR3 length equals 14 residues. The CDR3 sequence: CASSRTSGGETQYF. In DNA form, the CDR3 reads TGTGCCAGCAGCAGAACTAGCGGCGGAGAGACCCAGTACTTC. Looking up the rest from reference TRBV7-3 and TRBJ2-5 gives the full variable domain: GAGVSQTPSNKVTEKGKYVELRCDPISGHTALYWYRQSLGQGPEFLIYFQGTGAADDSGLPNDRFFAVRPEGSVSTLKIQRTERGDSAVYLCASSRTSGGETQYFGPGTRLLVL.

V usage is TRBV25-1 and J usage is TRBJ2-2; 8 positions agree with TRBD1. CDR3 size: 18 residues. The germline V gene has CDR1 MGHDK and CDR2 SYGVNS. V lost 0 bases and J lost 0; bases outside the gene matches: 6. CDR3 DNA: TGTGCCAGCAGTGAATATCCGGGACAGGTGTCGAACACCGGGGAGCTGTTTTTT. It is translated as CASSEYPGQVSNTGELFF.

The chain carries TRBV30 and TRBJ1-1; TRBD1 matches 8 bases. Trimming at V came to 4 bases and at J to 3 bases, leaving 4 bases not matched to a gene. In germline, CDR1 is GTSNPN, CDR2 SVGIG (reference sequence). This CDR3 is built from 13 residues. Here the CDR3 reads CAWTQDRDTEAFF. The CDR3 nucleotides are TGTGCCTGGACCCAGGACAGGGACACTGAAGCTTTCTTT.

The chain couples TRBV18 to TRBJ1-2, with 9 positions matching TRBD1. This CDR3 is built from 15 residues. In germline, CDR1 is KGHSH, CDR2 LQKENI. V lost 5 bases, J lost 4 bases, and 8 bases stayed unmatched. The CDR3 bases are TGTGCCAGCTCATCAAGGACAGGGGCTGCCTATGGCTACACCTTC. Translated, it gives CASSSRTGAAYGYTF.

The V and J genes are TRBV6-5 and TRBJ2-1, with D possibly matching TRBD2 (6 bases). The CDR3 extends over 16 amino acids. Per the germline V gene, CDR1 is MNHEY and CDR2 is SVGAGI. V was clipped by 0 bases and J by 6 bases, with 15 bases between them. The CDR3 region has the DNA TGTGCCAGCAGTTACTCCCCCCGACTAGAGGTCAATGAGCAGTTCTTC. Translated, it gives CASSYSPRLEVNEQFF.

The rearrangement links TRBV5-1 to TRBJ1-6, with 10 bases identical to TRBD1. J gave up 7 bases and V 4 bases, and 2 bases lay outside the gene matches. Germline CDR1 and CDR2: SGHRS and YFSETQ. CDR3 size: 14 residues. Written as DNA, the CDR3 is TGCGCCAGCAGCAGGGGACAGGGGAATTCACCCCTCCACTTT. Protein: CASSRGQGNSPLHF.

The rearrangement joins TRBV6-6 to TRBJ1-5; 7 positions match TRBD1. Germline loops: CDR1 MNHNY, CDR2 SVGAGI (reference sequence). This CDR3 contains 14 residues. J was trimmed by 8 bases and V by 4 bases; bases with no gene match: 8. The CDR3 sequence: CASSWGQTMEPQHF. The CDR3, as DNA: TGTGCCAGCAGTTGGGGACAGACAATGGAGCCCCAGCATTTT.

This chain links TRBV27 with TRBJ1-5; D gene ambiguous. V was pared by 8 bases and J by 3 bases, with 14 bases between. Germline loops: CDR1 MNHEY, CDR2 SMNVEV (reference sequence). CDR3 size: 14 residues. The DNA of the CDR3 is TGTGCCAGCTCATATGATAGTGTCAATCAGCCCCAGCATTTT. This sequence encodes CASSYDSVNQPQHF.

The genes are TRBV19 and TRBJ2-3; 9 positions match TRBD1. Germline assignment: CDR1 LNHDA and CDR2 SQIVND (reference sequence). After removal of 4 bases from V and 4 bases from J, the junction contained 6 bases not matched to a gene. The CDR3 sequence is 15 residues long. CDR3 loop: CASSTGTGSADTQYF. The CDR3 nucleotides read TGTGCCAGTAGTACCGGGACAGGGTCGGCAGATACGCAGTATTTT.

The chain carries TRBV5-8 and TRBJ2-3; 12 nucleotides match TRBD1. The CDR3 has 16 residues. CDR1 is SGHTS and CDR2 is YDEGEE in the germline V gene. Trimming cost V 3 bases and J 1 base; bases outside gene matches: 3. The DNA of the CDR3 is TGTGCCAGCAGCTCCGGGACAGGGGGCGGCACAGATACGCAGTATTTT. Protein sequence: CASSSGTGGGTDTQYF. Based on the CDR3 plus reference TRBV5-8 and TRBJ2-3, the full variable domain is EAGVTQSPTHLIKTRGQQATLRCSPISGHTSVYWYQQALGLGLQFLLWYDEGEERNRGNFPPRFSGRQFPNYSSELNVNALELEDSALYLCASSSGTGGGTDTQYFGPGTRLTVL.

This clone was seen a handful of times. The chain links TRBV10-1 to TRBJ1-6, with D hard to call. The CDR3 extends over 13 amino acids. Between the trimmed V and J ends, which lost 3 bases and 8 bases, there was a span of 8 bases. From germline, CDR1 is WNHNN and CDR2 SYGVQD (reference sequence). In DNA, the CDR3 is TGCGCCAGCAGTGACTCCCTCTATTCACCCCTCCACTTT. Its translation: CASSDSLYSPLHF.

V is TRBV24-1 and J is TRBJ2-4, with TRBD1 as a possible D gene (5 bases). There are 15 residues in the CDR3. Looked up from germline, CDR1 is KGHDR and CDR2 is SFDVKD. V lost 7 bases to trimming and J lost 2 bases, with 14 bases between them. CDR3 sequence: CATSAGQMTKNIQYF. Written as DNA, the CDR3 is TGTGCCACCAGCGCAGGGCAAATGACCAAAAACATTCAGTACTTC.

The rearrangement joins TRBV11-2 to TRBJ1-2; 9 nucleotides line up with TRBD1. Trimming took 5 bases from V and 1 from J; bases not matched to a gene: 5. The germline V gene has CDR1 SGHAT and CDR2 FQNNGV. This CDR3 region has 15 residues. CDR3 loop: CASSPGQGFNYGYTF. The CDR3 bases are TGTGCCAGCAGCCCCGGACAGGGGTTTAACTATGGCTACACCTTC.

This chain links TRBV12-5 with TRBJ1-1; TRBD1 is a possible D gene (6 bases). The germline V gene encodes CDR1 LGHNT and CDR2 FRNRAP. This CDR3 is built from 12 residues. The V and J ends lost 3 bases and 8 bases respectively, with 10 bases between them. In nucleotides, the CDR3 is TGTGCTAGTGGTTTCGCTGACAGGGAAGCTTTCTTT. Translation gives CASGFADREAFF.

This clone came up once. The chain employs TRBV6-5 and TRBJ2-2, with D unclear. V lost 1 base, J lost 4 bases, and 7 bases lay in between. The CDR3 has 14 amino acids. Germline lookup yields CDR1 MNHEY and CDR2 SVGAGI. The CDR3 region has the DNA TGTGCCAGCAGTTACTTCTCCCGCACCGGGGAGCTGTTTTTT. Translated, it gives CASSYFSRTGELFF.